What follows describes a single T cell receptor beta chain. Its target is not known. Germline V gene lookup returns CDR1 MNHNY and CDR2 SVGAGI (reference sequence). CDR3 length: 15 amino acids. V dropped 4 bases and J dropped 4 bases, with 13 bases sitting between them. This specimen comes from a study of T cell repertoires in cytomegalovirus infection. Study-wide background: Based on public TCR beta signatures, there were indications of CMV infection and of a matching HLA type.

TCRdb processed the reads anew with MiXCR; each CDR3 protein has one entry. The data hold approximately 770,000 distinct CDR3 sequences, with roughly 29% observed a single time. The chain carries TRBV6-6 and TRBJ2-2, with D possibly matching TRBD2 (6 bases). The source is a human donor in good health (CMV status not recorded). Some clones in this sample may be carry-over from other donors' samples. Sequencing was performed on cultured CD8+ T cells from PBMCs, taken from culture after CMV antigen stimulation. CDR3 in DNA: TGTGCCAGCAGTTGGTTTGGGGGGAGCACCGGGGAGCTGTTTTTT. This gives the protein CASSWFGGSTGELFF.